This T cell receptor beta chain appears in the sequencing data of a study of blood T cell repertoires in COVID-19. This CDR3 region has 18 residues. V trimming: 5 bases; J trimming: 0 bases; junction bases outside the gene matches: 11. The germline V gene encodes CDR1 PRHDT and CDR2 FYEKMQ (reference sequence). Data came from immunoSEQ multiplex PCR; TCRdb stores just in-frame clones and leaves some out. The sample contains about 53,000 clones, about 80% of which appear only once. The material sequenced was peripheral blood. The origin of this receptor is a human donor in a cohort sampled during active COVID-19. The rearrangement links TRBV13 to TRBJ2-3, with 10 nucleotides matching TRBD2. CDR3 region: CASSETSGETLSTDTQYF. The CDR3 nucleotides read TGTGCCAGCAGCGAAACTAGCGGGGAGACTCTTAGCACAGATACGCAGTATTTT.